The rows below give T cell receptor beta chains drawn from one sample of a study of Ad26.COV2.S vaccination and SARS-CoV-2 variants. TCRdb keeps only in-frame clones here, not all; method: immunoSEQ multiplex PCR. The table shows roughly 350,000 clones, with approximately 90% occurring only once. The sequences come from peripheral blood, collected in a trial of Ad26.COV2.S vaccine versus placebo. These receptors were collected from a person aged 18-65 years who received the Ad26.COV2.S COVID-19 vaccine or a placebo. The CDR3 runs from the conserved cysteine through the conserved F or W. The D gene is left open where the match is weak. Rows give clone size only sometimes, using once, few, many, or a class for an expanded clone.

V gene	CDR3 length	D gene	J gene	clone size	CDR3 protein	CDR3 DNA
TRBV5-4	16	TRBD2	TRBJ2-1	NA	CASSFLQLAGYNEQFF	TGTGCCAGCAGCTTTTTGCAACTAGCGGGGTACAATGAGCAGTTCTTC
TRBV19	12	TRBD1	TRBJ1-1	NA	CASTGGYAEAFF	TGTGCCAGTACAGGGGGCTATGCTGAAGCTTTCTTT
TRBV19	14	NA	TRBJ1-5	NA	CASSPQPRDQPQHF	TGTGCCAGTAGTCCCCAACCCAGGGATCAGCCCCAGCATTTT
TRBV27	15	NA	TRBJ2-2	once	CASSFTRQRSRELFF	TGTGCCAGCAGTTTTACCCGACAGCGCTCCCGGGAGCTGTTTTTT
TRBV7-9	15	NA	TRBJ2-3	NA	CASSLRDFSTDTQYF	TGTGCCAGCAGCCTGAGAGATTTTAGCACAGATACGCAGTATTTT
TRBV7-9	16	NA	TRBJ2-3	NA	CASSLVYGGRTDTQYF	TGTGCCAGCAGCTTAGTCTACGGGGGGCGCACAGATACGCAGTATTTT
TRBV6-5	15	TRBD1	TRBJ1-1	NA	CASRGTGWRNTEAFF	TGTGCCAGCAGGGGGACAGGGTGGAGGAACACTGAAGCTTTCTTT
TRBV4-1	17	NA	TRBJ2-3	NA	CASSQSTAVPSTDTQYF	TGCGCCAGCAGCCAGAGTACGGCGGTCCCTAGCACAGATACGCAGTATTTT
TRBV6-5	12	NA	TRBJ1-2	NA	CASLDPNYGYTF	TGTGCCAGCCTAGACCCAAACTATGGCTACACCTTC
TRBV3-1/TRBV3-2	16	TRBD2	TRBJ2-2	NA	CASSQPSGGNTGELFF	TGTGCCAGCAGCCAACCTAGCGGAGGGAACACCGGGGAGCTGTTTTTT
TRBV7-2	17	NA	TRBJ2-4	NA	CASSLRVPSLAKNIQYF	TGTGCCAGCAGCTTACGGGTCCCGTCCTTAGCCAAAAACATTCAGTACTTC
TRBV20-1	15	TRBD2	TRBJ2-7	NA	CSASSGTSGSYEQYF	TGCAGTGCTAGTTCCGGGACTAGCGGGAGCTACGAGCAGTACTTC
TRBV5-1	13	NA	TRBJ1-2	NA	CASSRQGMYGYTF	TGCGCCAGCAGCCGGCAGGGGATGTATGGCTACACCTTC
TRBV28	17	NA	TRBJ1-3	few	CASSLGSRGGSGNTIYF	TGTGCCAGCAGTTTGGGAAGCAGGGGCGGCTCTGGAAACACCATATATTTT
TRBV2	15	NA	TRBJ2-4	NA	CASSALGLAKNIQYF	TGTGCCAGCAGTGCGTTAGGACTAGCCAAAAACATTCAGTACTTC
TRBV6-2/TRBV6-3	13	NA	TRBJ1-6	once	CASSQGIGSPLHF	TGTGCCAGCAGCCAGGGAATCGGTTCACCCCTCCACTTT
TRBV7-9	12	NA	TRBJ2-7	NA	CASSWTGNEQYF	TGTGCCAGCAGCTGGACGGGGAACGAGCAGTACTTC
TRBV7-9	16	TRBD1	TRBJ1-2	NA	CASSPKQGDANDGYTF	TGTGCCAGCAGCCCCAAACAGGGGGACGCGAACGATGGCTACACCTTC
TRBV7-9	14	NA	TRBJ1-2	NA	CASSLGTASGGYTF	TGTGCCAGCAGCTTAGGGACGGCGTCGGGTGGCTACACCTTC
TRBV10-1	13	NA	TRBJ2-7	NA	CASSESVKYEQYF	TGCGCCAGCAGTGAGTCGGTGAAGTACGAGCAGTACTTC
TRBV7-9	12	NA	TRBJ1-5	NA	CASSLSNQPQHF	TGTGCCAGCAGCTTGAGCAATCAGCCCCAGCATTTT
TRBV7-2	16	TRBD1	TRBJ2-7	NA	CASSPRDRGANYEQYF	TGTGCCAGCAGCCCACGGGACAGGGGGGCCAACTACGAGCAGTACTTC